The 19 T cell receptor beta chains presented below share a single source sample, sequenced in a study of blood T cell repertoires in COVID-19. The method was immunoSEQ multiplex PCR; TCRdb's version includes in-frame clones alone and lacks a portion of them. Of 35,000 to 45,000 clones listed, 80% to 90% are singletons. The sample was peripheral blood. The receptor source for this set is a human donor in a cohort sampled during active COVID-19.

CDR3 bases: TGTGCCAGCAGCTTAGCTGGCCAGAGGAGCTCCTACAATGAGCAGTTCTTC. Protein product: CASSLAGQRSSYNEQFF. The chain links TRBV7-3 to TRBJ2-1; no clear D. The length of the CDR3 is 17 residues. V lost 2 bases and J 0 bases, leaving 14 bases between the germline ends. The germline gives CDR1 SGHTA, CDR2 FQGTGA.

The chain combines TRBV2 with TRBJ2-3, with 9 bases lining up with TRBD1. Germline CDR1 SNHLY, CDR2 FYNNEI. The junction had 9 bases not matched to a gene; V was cut back by 4 bases and J by 7 bases. CDR3 length equals 15 residues. The CDR3 nucleotides read TGTGCCAGCAGTGCGGGGACAGGGTTAACAAATACGCAGTATTTT. This encodes CASSAGTGLTNTQYF.

The chain links TRBV7-2 to TRBJ2-3, with TRBD2 matching over 13 bases. Per germline, CDR1 SGHTA and CDR2 FQGNSA. CDR3 length: 17 amino acids. With 4 bases clipped from V and 3 bases from J, the junction kept 7 bases outside the gene matches. The CDR3 protein is CASSSTGTSGTTDTQYF. The CDR3 bases are TGTGCCAGCAGCTCCACCGGGACTAGCGGGACTACAGATACGCAGTATTTT. Full variable domain (remainder filled in from reference TRBV7-2 and TRBJ2-3): GAGVSQSPSNKVTEKGKDVELRCDPISGHTALYWYRQSLGQGLEFLIYFQGNSAPDKSGLPSDRFSAERTGGSVSTLTIQRTQQEDSAVYLCASSSTGTSGTTDTQYFGPGTRLTVL.

Here the CDR3 DNA reads TGTGCCAGCAGCCCTCTAGGGGCTAACTATGGCTACACCTTC. Protein sequence: CASSPLGANYGYTF. This chain links TRBV7-9 with TRBJ1-2; the D gene is possibly TRBD1 (5 bases). Trimming shortened V by 5 bases and J by 0 bases, and 10 bases separated the two germline ends. The CDR3 is 14 amino acids. Germline assignment: CDR1 SEHNR and CDR2 FQNEAQ (reference sequence). Drawing the rest from reference TRBV7-9 and TRBJ1-2, the complete variable domain is DTGVSQNPRHKITKRGQNVTFRCDPISEHNRLYWYRQTLGQGPEFLTYFQNEAQLEKSRLLSDRFSAERPKGSFSTLEIQRTEQGDSAMYLCASSPLGANYGYTFGSGTRLTVV.

CDR3 nucleotide sequence: TGTGCCAGCAATTATCGGAGCGGGGGTGAGACCCAGTACTTC. Protein product: CASNYRSGGETQYF. The rearrangement joins TRBV2 to TRBJ2-5; 8 bases fit TRBD2. Germline trimming cut 7 bases from V and 5 bases from J; bases unmatched to any gene: 9. The CDR3 runs 14 residues. From germline, CDR1 is SNHLY and CDR2 FYNNEI.

V is TRBV4-2 and J is TRBJ2-3, with 8 bases matching TRBD2. The germline V gene has CDR1 LGHNA and CDR2 YNFKEQ. With V trimmed by 1 base and J by 0 bases, 3 bases remained unmatched. The CDR3 consists of 16 residues. The CDR3 protein is CASSQVAGPSTDTQYF. The CDR3 DNA reads TGTGCCAGCAGCCAAGTAGCGGGACCTAGCACAGATACGCAGTATTTT.

This rearrangement joins TRBV27 to TRBJ1-1, with D maybe TRBD1 (5 bases). The V and J ends lost 9 bases and 4 bases respectively, with 18 bases between them. The germline V gene has CDR1 MNHEY and CDR2 SMNVEV (reference sequence). The CDR3 loop spans 14 amino acids. CDR3 in amino acids: CASYRTGVITEAFF. The CDR3, as DNA: TGTGCCAGTTACAGAACGGGGGTAATCACTGAAGCTTTCTTT.

The V gene is TRBV2, the J gene TRBJ2-2, with 8 bases matching TRBD1. The V gene end was trimmed by 7 bases and the J gene end by 6 bases; junction bases not matched to a gene: 7. This CDR3 comprises 14 residues. CDR1 is SNHLY, CDR2 FYNNEI, per germline. The CDR3 DNA reads TGTGCCAGCACATTCGACAGGGGATCCGGGGAGCTGTTTTTT. Translated: CASTFDRGSGELFF.

V gene TRBV27 combines with J gene TRBJ2-5; 10 bases fit TRBD2. This CDR3 is built from 16 residues. J gave up 5 bases and V 4 bases, and 10 bases lay outside the gene matches. CDR1 is MNHEY, CDR2 SMNVEV, per germline (reference sequence). In DNA form, the CDR3 reads TGTGCCAGCAGTTCCAAGACTAGCGGGTCTGTGGAGACCCAGTACTTC. This translates into CASSSKTSGSVETQYF.

The chain couples TRBV6-5 to TRBJ1-1; D gene uncertain. The germline V gene encodes CDR1 MNHEY and CDR2 SVGAGI. The CDR3 covers 14 residues. Trimming removed 1 base at V and 1 base at J, with 7 bases between. The CDR3 region is CASSYLRANTEAFF. In nucleotides, the CDR3 is TGTGCCAGCAGTTACTTGCGGGCGAACACTGAAGCTTTCTTT.

The chain is built from TRBV27 and TRBJ2-7; TRBD2 is a possible D gene (5 bases). V was trimmed by 5 bases and J by 4 bases, leaving 30 bases between them. The CDR3 extends over 19 amino acids. Germline lookup yields CDR1 MNHEY and CDR2 SMNVEV (reference sequence). This CDR3 is CASSLREGSLYSRGYEQYF. The CDR3 coding sequence is TGTGCCAGCAGTCTTCGAGAGGGCTCTCTTTATAGTCGGGGTTACGAGCAGTACTTC.

This CDR3 reads CASSLGTRSTDTQYF. The CDR3 DNA follows: TGCGCCAGCAGCTTGGGAACTAGGAGCACAGATACGCAGTATTTT. The genes are TRBV5-1 and TRBJ2-3, with D possibly being TRBD2 (5 bases). CDR3 size: 15 residues. The germline V gene has CDR1 SGHRS and CDR2 YFSETQ. V lost 0 bases, J lost 0 bases, and 8 bases lay in between. Variable domain in full (rest from reference TRBV5-1 and TRBJ2-3): KAGVTQTPRYLIKTRGQQVTLSCSPISGHRSVSWYQQTPGQGLQFLFEYFSETQRNKGNFPGRFSGRQFSNSRSEMNVSTLELGDSALYLCASSLGTRSTDTQYFGPGTRLTVL.

There are a few counts of this clone. V usage is TRBV6-1 and J usage is TRBJ2-7; 12 nucleotides line up with TRBD1. The germline V gene has CDR1 MNHNS and CDR2 SASEGT. The CDR3 consists of 15 residues. The V segment lost 3 bases and the J segment 4 bases; nucleotides outside the gene matches: 4. The CDR3 region is CASSEGTGGLYEQYF. CDR3 sequence (DNA): TGTGCCAGCAGTGAGGGGACAGGGGGCCTGTACGAGCAGTACTTC.

The V and J genes are TRBV11-2 and TRBJ2-7; D is possibly TRBD2 (5 bases). The germline gives CDR1 SGHAT, CDR2 FQNNGV. CDR3 length: 13 residues. Trimming shortened V by 5 bases and J by 6 bases, and 14 bases separated the two germline ends. The CDR3 nucleotides are TGTGCCAGCAGCCCAGGACGGGAACCCGAGCAGTACTTC. As protein: CASSPGREPEQYF.

This clone was picked up a small number of times. The CDR3: CASSLPQGVPSYEQYF. In DNA form, the CDR3 reads TGTGCCAGTAGTCTCCCCCAGGGCGTGCCCTCCTACGAGCAGTACTTC. This rearrangement joins TRBV19 to TRBJ2-7; D is possibly TRBD1 (5 bases). CDR3 length: 16 residues. From germline, CDR1 is LNHDA and CDR2 SQIVND (reference sequence). V shed 5 bases and J shed 0 bases, with 17 bases lying between them.

V gene TRBV5-3 combines with J gene TRBJ1-1, with D perhaps TRBD1 (6 bases). TRBV5-3 is recorded as an ORF, its role being uncertain. V was pared by 3 bases and J by 0 bases, with 12 bases between. The CDR3 runs 15 residues. The DNA of the CDR3 is TGTGCCAGAAGCTCGAGCAGGGGACTGAACACTGAAGCTTTCTTT. This codes for CARSSSRGLNTEAFF.

Only one count was recorded for this clone. The CDR3 here is CASSPWDRSPYEQYF. CDR3 DNA sequence: TGTGCCAGCAGCCCTTGGGACAGGTCCCCCTACGAGCAGTACTTC. V gene TRBV9 combines with J gene TRBJ2-7; TRBD1 aligns across 8 bases. This CDR3 spans 15 amino acids. Germline values: CDR1 SGDLS, CDR2 YYNGEE. J was trimmed by 2 bases and V by 4 bases; bases with no gene match: 8.

The chain uses TRBV19 and TRBJ2-1; D gene ambiguous. Trimming took off 10 bases at V and 3 bases at J, with 10 bases between the two ends. This CDR3 contains 12 residues. Germline V CDR1 and CDR2: LNHDA, SQIVND (reference sequence). The CDR3 sequence is CATAENYNEQFF. The CDR3 DNA sequence: TGTGCCACCGCAGAAAACTACAATGAGCAGTTCTTC.

The gene calls are TRBV4-2 and TRBJ1-5; D call uncertain. This CDR3 contains 16 residues. The V end was cut by 1 base, the J end by 2 bases, with 12 bases between. Per germline, CDR1 LGHNA and CDR2 YNFKEQ. The CDR3 nucleotides are TGTGCCAGCAGCCAAGCCGGACGGGGTCGCAATCAGCCCCAGCATTTT. Residues: CASSQAGRGRNQPQHF.